What follows are 30 T cell receptor beta chains derived from one specimen sequenced in a study of post-analysis software for immune sequencing data. General study points: When patients were compared with controls, 4 or 5 TRBV segments were more frequent, TRBV5-6, TRBV5-1 and TRBV20-1 among them.

Unique molecular identifiers featured in each of the TCR beta cDNA libraries. TCRdb independently ran MiXCR on the PCR reads; one entry per CDR3 protein. The sample includes about 460,000 distinct CDR3 sequences, nearly 45% of them seen just once. The antigens for these receptors are not known. The specimen sequenced was blood. These receptors were obtained from a girl aged 5-17 years with multiple sclerosis.

This clonotype was detected a few times. J is TRBJ2-3 and V is TRBV29-1; 7 nucleotides align to TRBD2. The V segment lost 8 bases and the J segment 5 bases; nucleotides outside the gene matches: 16. Germline loops: CDR1 SQVTM, CDR2 ANQGSEA. There are 15 residues in the CDR3. This CDR3 reads CSTSGASGGRDTQYF. In nucleotides, the CDR3 is TGCAGCACCTCCGGGGCTAGCGGAGGGAGAGATACGCAGTATTTT.

The gene calls are TRBV7-2 and TRBJ2-3; TRBD2 agrees at 7 bases. The junction had 14 bases not matched to a gene; V was cut back by 5 bases and J by 3 bases. The germline gives CDR1 SGHTA, CDR2 FQGNSA. The CDR3 loop spans 17 amino acids. The CDR3 bases are TGTGCCAGCAGCCCGCGGGAGCGGCTTGGGTCAACAGATACGCAGTATTTT. Translated: CASSPRERLGSTDTQYF.

J is TRBJ2-1 and V is TRBV24-1; unclear D gene. CDR1 and CDR2 (germline): KGHDR, SFDVKD. The CDR3 runs to 13 residues. V was trimmed by 1 base and J by 6 bases, leaving 6 bases between them. The CDR3 coding sequence is TGTGCCACCAGTGATTTTTCAGGCAATGAGCAGTTCTTC. Amino acid sequence: CATSDFSGNEQFF.

The table lists this clonotype with many counts. The V call is TRBV28, the J call TRBJ2-3, with 7 positions matching TRBD1. The germline V gene encodes CDR1 MDHEN and CDR2 SYDVKM. The CDR3 is made up of 15 amino acids. J was trimmed by 10 bases and V by 7 bases; bases with no gene match: 17. The CDR3 DNA follows: TGTGCCAGCACCCCAGGGGGTCAGGCGCAGCACGCGCAGTATTTT. Protein: CASTPGGQAQHAQYF.

This chain links TRBV20-1 with TRBJ2-3, with D possibly matching TRBD1 (5 bases). V gave up 1 base and J gave up 5 bases, with 7 bases separating them. CDR1 and CDR2 (germline): DFQATT, SNEGSKA (reference sequence). This CDR3 has 12 amino acids. The CDR3 nucleotides are TGCAGTGCTAGAGCTGACAGAGATACGCAGTATTTT. Amino acid sequence: CSARADRDTQYF.

The chain uses TRBV7-9 and TRBJ2-3; tentatively, D is TRBD1 (7 bases). Germline V CDR1 and CDR2: SEHNR, FQNEAQ (reference sequence). V was shortened by 5 bases and J by 5 bases, with 14 bases between the two germline ends. This CDR3 spans 14 amino acids. The CDR3 reads CASSLEGAIDTQYF. The CDR3 nucleotides read TGTGCCAGCAGCCTGGAGGGGGCAATAGATACGCAGTATTTT.

The chain carries TRBV20-1 and TRBJ2-3, with TRBD1 matching over 11 bases. V trimming: 5 bases; J trimming: 3 bases; junction bases outside the gene matches: 7. The CDR3 is 15 amino acids. Germline V gives CDR1 DFQATT, CDR2 SNEGSKA (reference sequence). The CDR3 DNA reads TGCAGTGCTGAAGGGACAGGGGGTAATACAGATACGCAGTATTTT. It yields the protein CSAEGTGGNTDTQYF.

The rearrangement joins TRBV15 to TRBJ2-3, with 7 bases lining up with TRBD2. The J segment lost 0 bases and the V segment lost 0 bases, leaving 3 bases of the junction unmatched. The CDR3 loop spans 16 amino acids. Looked up from germline, CDR1 is LNHNV and CDR2 is YYDKDF (reference sequence). In DNA, the CDR3 is TGTGCCACCAGCAGAGATTTCGGGAGGAGCACAGATACGCAGTATTTT. It translates to CATSRDFGRSTDTQYF.

A note on this clonotype: Mismatch with germline at one junction end may stem from a read error. J is TRBJ2-7 and V is TRBV4-1; 9 nucleotides line up with TRBD1. This CDR3 spans 14 amino acids. Germline values: CDR1 MGHRA, CDR2 YSYEKL. This CDR3 is CAGSLRDRADEQYF. DNA for the CDR3: TGCGCCGGCAGCCTCCGGGACAGGGCAGACGAGCAGTACTTC.

V usage is TRBV7-2 and J usage is TRBJ2-7, with a weak D call TRBD2 (6 bases). The CDR3 sequence is 16 residues long. CDR1 and CDR2 (germline): SGHTA, FQGNSA. The ends were cut back, 1 base at V and 0 bases at J, with 13 bases in the middle. The CDR3 sequence is CASSLGGTASSYEQYF. The CDR3 region has the DNA TGTGCCAGCAGCTTAGGCGGGACGGCGAGCTCCTACGAGCAGTACTTC.

The rearrangement joins TRBV6-2 or TRBV6-3 to TRBJ2-7; D is undetermined. From germline, CDR1 is MNHEY and CDR2 SVGEGT. Trimming removed 2 bases from V and 4 bases from J, with 6 bases in between. There are 12 residues in the CDR3. The CDR3 protein is CASSYTAYEQYF. The DNA for the CDR3 is TGTGCCAGCAGTTACACAGCATACGAGCAGTACTTC.

CDR3 DNA: TGTGCCAGCACCCCAGACGGGACTAGCCTCGGGGGTGAGCAGTTCTTC. It is translated as CASTPDGTSLGGEQFF. J is TRBJ2-1 and V is TRBV7-3, with TRBD2 matching over 9 bases. With 7 bases clipped from V and 9 bases from J, the junction kept 16 bases outside the gene matches. This CDR3 has 16 residues. CDR1 and CDR2 (germline): SGHTA, FQGTGA.

The V gene is TRBV4-3, the J gene TRBJ2-7; the D gene could be TRBD1 or TRBD2 (5 bases each). The CDR3 is made up of 15 amino acids. V gave up 0 bases and J gave up 2 bases, with 11 bases separating them. The V gene's germline CDR1 is LGHNA and CDR2 YSLEER. In nucleotides, the CDR3 is TGCGCCAGCAGCCAAGACCTAGGGACCACCTACGAGCAGTACTTC. Translating gives CASSQDLGTTYEQYF.

This rearrangement joins TRBV7-9 to TRBJ1-2, with no clear D. The CDR3 has 11 residues. Germline V lookup: CDR1 SEHNR, CDR2 FQNEAQ (reference sequence). Trimming pared 4 bases from V and 8 bases from J, leaving 8 bases between. CDR3 nucleotide sequence: TGTGCCAGCAGCTCTGAAAACGGCTACACCTTC. Translated: CASSSENGYTF.

CDR3 in amino acids: CASSLWGQANEKLFF. The DNA for the CDR3 is TGTGCCAGCAGTTTATGGGGACAGGCTAATGAAAAACTGTTTTTT. The chain couples TRBV28 to TRBJ1-4; 8 bases fit TRBD1. The CDR3 has 15 amino acids. The V and J ends lost 0 bases and 3 bases, in that order; junction bases with no gene match: 0. Germline CDR1 MDHEN, CDR2 SYDVKM. The whole variable domain, remainder taken from reference TRBV28 and TRBJ1-4, is DVKVTQSSRYLVKRTGEKVFLECVQDMDHENMFWYRQDPGLGLRLIYFSYDVKMKEKGDIPEGYSVSREKKERFSLILESASTNQTSMYLCASSLWGQANEKLFFGSGTQLSVL.

The chain combines TRBV20-1 with TRBJ2-1; D is ambiguous. The CDR3 runs to 11 residues. Trimming stripped 4 bases from V and 7 bases from J, with 8 bases between. Germline CDR1 DFQATT, CDR2 SNEGSKA (reference sequence). In DNA form, the CDR3 reads TGCAGTGCTATAGCTAAAAATGAGCAGTTCTTC. As protein: CSAIAKNEQFF.

This clonotype was seen a few times. The chain links TRBV20-1 to TRBJ2-7; 8 bases are shared with TRBD1. J gave up 5 bases and V 5 bases, and 11 bases lay outside the gene matches. The length of the CDR3 is 14 residues. Germline CDR1 and CDR2: DFQATT and SNEGSKA (reference sequence). The CDR3 is CSAPRGTGYNEQYF. CDR3 DNA: TGCAGTGCTCCTCGGGGGACAGGCTACAACGAGCAGTACTTC.

The V gene is TRBV7-9, the J gene TRBJ2-3; no definite D call. CDR1 and CDR2 from the germline V gene are SEHNR and FQNEAQ (reference sequence). Trimming removed 1 base from V and 1 base from J, with 9 bases in between. This CDR3 contains 15 residues. CDR3 nucleotides: TGTGCCAGCAGCTTAGTGGCTTTTGGCACAGATACGCAGTATTTT. Its translation is CASSLVAFGTDTQYF.

The sample holds a few counts of this clonotype. The chain couples TRBV29-1 to TRBJ1-6, with a possible D match to TRBD1 (5 bases). The CDR3 has 14 residues. The germline V gene has CDR1 SQVTM and CDR2 ANQGSEA. The V gene lost 4 bases and the J gene lost 7 bases, with 14 bases spanning the gap. The CDR3 sequence is CSVGGSDRNSPLHF. The CDR3 DNA follows: TGCAGCGTTGGGGGGTCCGATCGGAATTCACCCCTCCACTTT.

The rearrangement uses TRBV6-5 and TRBJ2-7; the match to TRBD2 covers 14 bases. This CDR3 is 16 amino acids long. The V gene end was trimmed by 6 bases and the J gene end by 5 bases; junction bases not matched to a gene: 9. Per the germline V gene, CDR1 is MNHEY and CDR2 is SVGAGI. CDR3 nucleotides: TGTGCCAGCAGCAAGGGACTAGCGGGAGTGGTGAACGAGCAGTACTTC. As protein: CASSKGLAGVVNEQYF.

The J gene is TRBJ2-4, the V gene TRBV5-1; D perhaps matches TRBD2 (5 bases). Deletions cut 4 bases from V and 0 bases from J, with 23 bases between. The CDR3 has 19 residues. Germline loops: CDR1 SGHRS, CDR2 YFSETQ. CDR3 loop: CASSGKLRAGGLAKNIQYF. CDR3 in DNA: TGCGCCAGCAGCGGCAAGTTGAGGGCCGGTGGTCTAGCCAAAAACATTCAGTACTTC.

The chain recombines TRBV18 with TRBJ2-5, with 8 bases lining up with TRBD1. The germline V gene has CDR1 KGHSH and CDR2 LQKENI. This CDR3 spans 17 amino acids. The ends lost 3 bases at V and 1 base at J; junction bases unmatched: 10. The CDR3 spells CASSPLMRQGSQETQYF. The CDR3, as DNA: TGTGCCAGCTCACCCCTTATGCGACAGGGGAGCCAAGAGACCCAGTACTTC.

The gene calls are TRBV6-2 or TRBV6-3 and TRBJ2-7; D is perhaps TRBD2 (5 bases). V gave up 8 bases and J gave up 0 bases, with 14 bases separating them. The CDR3 consists of 14 residues. Germline values: CDR1 MNHEY, CDR2 SVGEGT. This CDR3 reads CASQPGLPSYEQYF. The DNA of the CDR3 is TGTGCCAGCCAACCGGGATTACCCTCCTACGAGCAGTACTTC.

V gene TRBV29-1 combines with J gene TRBJ2-7, with D possibly being TRBD2 (6 bases). V was trimmed by 5 bases and J by 12 bases, leaving 20 bases between them. This CDR3 region has 12 residues. CDR1 and CDR2 from the germline V gene are SQVTM and ANQGSEA. The CDR3: CSVTEVYGGSYF. CDR3 nucleotides: TGCAGCGTTACAGAGGTCTACGGGGGATCGTACTTC.

This clonotype was recorded a few times. The genes are TRBV28 and TRBJ2-7; perhaps TRBD1 as D (6 bases). Trimming took off 6 bases at V and 0 bases at J, with 24 bases between the two ends. CDR3 length equals 18 residues. Germline V gene data show CDR1 as MDHEN and CDR2 as SYDVKM. The DNA of the CDR3 is TGTGCCAGCAGCACTGACAGGACCCAACTTGCGGGCTCCTACGAGCAGTACTTC. Protein sequence: CASSTDRTQLAGSYEQYF.

This CDR3 reads CASSFGGVGYTF. CDR3 nucleotides: TGTGCCAGCAGCTTTGGGGGCGTTGGCTACACCTTC. The V and J genes are TRBV5-6 and TRBJ1-2; D may be TRBD1 (6 bases). Germline CDR1 reads SGHDT; CDR2 reads YYEEEE. CDR3 size: 12 residues. V lost 2 bases and J 7 bases, leaving 9 bases between the germline ends.

V gene TRBV7-2 combines with J gene TRBJ2-1; 7 positions agree with TRBD2. Germline V gives CDR1 SGHTA, CDR2 FQGNSA. With V trimmed by 1 base and J by 9 bases, 18 bases remained unmatched. The CDR3 runs 18 residues. The CDR3 nucleotides are TGTGCCAGCAGCTTAGGTTCGCCACTAGCGCCGCGCATGGGTGAGCAGTTCTTC. Its translation is CASSLGSPLAPRMGEQFF.

The chain recombines TRBV29-1 with TRBJ1-2; no clear D. The length of the CDR3 is 11 residues. Germline V gives CDR1 SQVTM, CDR2 ANQGSEA. The CDR3 DNA follows: TGCAGTGGTGGGGATTTCTATGGCTACACCTTC. This codes for CSGGDFYGYTF.

J is TRBJ2-2 and V is TRBV20-1; TRBD2 is a possible D gene (6 bases). Germline CDR1 reads DFQATT; CDR2 reads SNEGSKA (reference sequence). Trimming took off 3 bases at V and 2 bases at J, with 10 bases between the two ends. This CDR3 spans 14 amino acids. The CDR3 nucleotides are TGCAGTGCTAGGGCGGGACCTAACACCGGGGAGCTGTTTTTT. This codes for CSARAGPNTGELFF.

The chain recombines TRBV29-1 with TRBJ2-5; no definite D call. The CDR3 runs to 13 residues. Per the germline V gene, CDR1 is SQVTM and CDR2 is ANQGSEA. The germline V and J ends were trimmed by 4 bases and 2 bases, with 11 bases remaining between them. The CDR3 region is CSVVAQRQETQYF. CDR3 DNA sequence: TGCAGCGTTGTTGCTCAGCGACAAGAGACCCAGTACTTC.